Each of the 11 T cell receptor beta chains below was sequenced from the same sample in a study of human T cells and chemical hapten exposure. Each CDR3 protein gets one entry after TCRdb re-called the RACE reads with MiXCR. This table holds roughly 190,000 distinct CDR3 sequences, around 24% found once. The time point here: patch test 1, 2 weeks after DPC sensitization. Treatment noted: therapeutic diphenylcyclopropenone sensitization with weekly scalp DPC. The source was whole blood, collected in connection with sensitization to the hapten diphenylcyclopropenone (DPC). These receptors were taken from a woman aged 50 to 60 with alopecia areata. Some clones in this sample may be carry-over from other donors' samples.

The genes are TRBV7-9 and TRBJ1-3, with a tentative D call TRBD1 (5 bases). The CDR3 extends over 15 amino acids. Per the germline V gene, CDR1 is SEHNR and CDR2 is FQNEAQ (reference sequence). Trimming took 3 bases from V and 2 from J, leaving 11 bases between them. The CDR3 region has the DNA TGTGCCAGCAGCTTGGGACCTTCGACTGGAAACACCATATATTTT. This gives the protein CASSLGPSTGNTIYF.

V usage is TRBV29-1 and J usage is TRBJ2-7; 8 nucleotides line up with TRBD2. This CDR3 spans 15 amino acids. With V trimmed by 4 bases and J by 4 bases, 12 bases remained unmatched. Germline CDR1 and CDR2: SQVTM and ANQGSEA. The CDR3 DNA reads TGCAGCGTTGGGGTACCCAGCGGGAGTAAGTACGAGCAGTACTTC. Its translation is CSVGVPSGSKYEQYF.

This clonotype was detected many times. The CDR3 here is CSVGGSGETQYF. CDR3 sequence (DNA): TGCAGCGTTGGGGGGTCCGGAGAGACCCAGTACTTC. The chain uses TRBV29-1 and TRBJ2-5; D may match TRBD1 or TRBD2 (5 bases each). The CDR3 is 12 residues long. V lost 4 bases and J lost 4, with 10 bases in between. CDR1 is SQVTM and CDR2 is ANQGSEA in the germline V gene. Full variable domain (outside the CDR3, taken from reference TRBV29-1 and TRBJ2-5): SAVISQKPSRDICQRGTSLTIQCQVDSQVTMMFWYRQQPGQSLTLIATANQGSEATYESGFVIDKFPISRPNLTFSTLTVSNMSPEDSSIYLCSVGGSGETQYFGPGTRLLVL.

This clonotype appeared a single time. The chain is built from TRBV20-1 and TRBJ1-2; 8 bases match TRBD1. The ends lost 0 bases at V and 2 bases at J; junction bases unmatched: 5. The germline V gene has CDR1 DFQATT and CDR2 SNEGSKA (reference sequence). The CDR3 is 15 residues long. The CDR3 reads CSARDWTGTNYGYTF. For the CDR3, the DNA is TGCAGTGCTAGAGATTGGACAGGGACAAACTATGGCTACACCTTC.

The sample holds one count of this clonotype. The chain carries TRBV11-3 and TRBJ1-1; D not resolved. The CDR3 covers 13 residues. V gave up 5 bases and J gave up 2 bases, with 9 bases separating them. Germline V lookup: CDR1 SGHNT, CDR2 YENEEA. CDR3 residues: CASSKTINTEAFF. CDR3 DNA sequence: TGTGCCAGCAGCAAGACTATAAACACTGAAGCTTTCTTT.

CDR3 residues: CSVGRTANTEAFF. The CDR3 nucleotides are TGCAGCGTGGGACGGACAGCGAACACTGAAGCTTTCTTT. This chain uses TRBV29-1 with TRBJ1-1, with a weak D call TRBD1 (6 bases). Germline V lookup: CDR1 SQVTM, CDR2 ANQGSEA. The CDR3 length is 13 residues. The ends were cut back, 6 bases at V and 1 base at J, with 12 bases in the middle.

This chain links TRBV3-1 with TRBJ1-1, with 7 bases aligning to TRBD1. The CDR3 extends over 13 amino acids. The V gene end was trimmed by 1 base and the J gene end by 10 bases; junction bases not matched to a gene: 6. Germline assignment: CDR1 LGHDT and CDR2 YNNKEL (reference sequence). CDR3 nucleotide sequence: TGTGCCAGCAGCCAAGGCCGTGACAGGGTAGCTTTCTTT. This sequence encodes CASSQGRDRVAFF.

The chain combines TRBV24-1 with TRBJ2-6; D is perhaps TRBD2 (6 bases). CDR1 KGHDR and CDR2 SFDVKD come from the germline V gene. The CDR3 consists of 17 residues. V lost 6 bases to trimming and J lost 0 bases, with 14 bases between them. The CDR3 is CATSPYYGSSGANVLTF. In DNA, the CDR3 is TGTGCCACCAGTCCCTATTACGGGAGCTCTGGGGCCAACGTCCTGACTTTC.

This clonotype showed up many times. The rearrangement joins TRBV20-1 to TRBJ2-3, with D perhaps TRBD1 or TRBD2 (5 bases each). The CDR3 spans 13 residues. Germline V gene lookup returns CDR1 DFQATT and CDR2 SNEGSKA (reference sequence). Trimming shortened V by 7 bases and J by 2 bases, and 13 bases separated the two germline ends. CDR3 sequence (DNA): TGCAGTGAACGGGACCAGTACACAGATACGCAGTATTTT. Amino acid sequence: CSERDQYTDTQYF.

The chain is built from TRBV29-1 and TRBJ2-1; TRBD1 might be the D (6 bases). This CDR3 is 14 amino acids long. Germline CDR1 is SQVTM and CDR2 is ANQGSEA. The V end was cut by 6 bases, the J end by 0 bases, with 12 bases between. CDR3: CSVWTALSYNEQFF. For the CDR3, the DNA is TGCAGCGTCTGGACAGCCCTCTCCTACAATGAGCAGTTCTTC.

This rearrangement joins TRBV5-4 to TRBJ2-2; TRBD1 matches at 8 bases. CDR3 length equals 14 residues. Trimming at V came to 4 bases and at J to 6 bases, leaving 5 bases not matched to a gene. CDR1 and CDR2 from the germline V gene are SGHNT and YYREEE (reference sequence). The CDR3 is CASSLQGAAGELFF. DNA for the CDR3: TGTGCCAGCAGCCTCCAGGGGGCTGCCGGGGAGCTGTTTTTT.